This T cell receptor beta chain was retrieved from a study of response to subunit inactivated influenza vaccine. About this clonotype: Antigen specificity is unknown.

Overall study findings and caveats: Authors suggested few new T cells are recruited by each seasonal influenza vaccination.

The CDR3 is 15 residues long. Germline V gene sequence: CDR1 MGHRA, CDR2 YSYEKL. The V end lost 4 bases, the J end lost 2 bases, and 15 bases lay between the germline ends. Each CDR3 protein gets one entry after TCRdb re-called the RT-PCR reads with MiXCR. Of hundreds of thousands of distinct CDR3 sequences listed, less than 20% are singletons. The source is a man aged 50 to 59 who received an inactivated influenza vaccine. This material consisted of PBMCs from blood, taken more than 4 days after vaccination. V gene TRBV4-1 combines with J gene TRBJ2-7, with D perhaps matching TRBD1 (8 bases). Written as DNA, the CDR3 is TGCGCCAGCAGCCCCCGGACAGGGAGGGCCTACGAGCAGTACTTC. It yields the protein CASSPRTGRAYEQYF.